This TCR beta chain comes out of a study of cytomegalovirus exposure and HLA in healthy donors (dated by TCRdb to about 2017). Regarding the study in general: According to an earlier analysis of 587 of the donors, 150 million to 200 million T cells yielded roughly 110 million unique TCR beta sequences and about 300 Gb of sequence data. An early release that covered fewer than 750 HLA-typed donors contained approximately 300 gigabases of sequencing data and about 84 million unique TCR sequences. Of the roughly 420 genotyped donors, more than 75% were placed in the genetic ancestry cluster associated with self-reported Caucasian donors. The study aimed to test whether cataloging public T cell receptors could reveal signatures of past pathogen exposure. Using immunosequencing, the study profiled T cell repertoires from 550 to 750 subjects and related those repertoires to cytomegalovirus serostatus. A separate validation cohort of roughly 130 different subjects was used in addition to the 666-subject first cohort. The study combined high-throughput TCR immunosequencing, statistical association of individual TCRs with disease status, and machine learning to predict cytomegalovirus infection status. A later analysis re-analyzed previously published TCR beta repertoires from roughly 600 donors and added high-resolution HLA genotyping to study TCR occurrence patterns. Rather than drawing on any new phenotypic data, the later analysis identified candidate immune exposures from TCR beta sequences and the way those sequences occurred across donors. An earlier analysis of 500 to 650 of the donors applied high-throughput TCR beta sequencing to assess whether each TCR beta V gene segment acted as functional or pseudogenic. Alongside the repertoire data, information on donor age, sex, ethnicity and CMV serostatus was compiled. A later genetic analysis took genome-wide SNP genotypes for about 55% of the roughly 670 donors and used that subset as a discovery cohort. All discovery cohort repertoires had been generated using a single sequencing platform. HLA typing covered class I and class II loci at four-digit resolution. Typing coverage varied by locus: about 629-630 donors for A, B, C, DRB1 and DQB1; approximately 500 for DQA1; approximately 570 for DPA1; around 450 for DPB1. A handful of DR-DQ haplotypes were handled as single units for association and clustering because linkage in the cohort was strong. Across 398 genotyped donors of the cohort, an average of about 240,000 unique TCR beta nucleotide sequences per donor were sequenced, and roughly 18% of those sequences were non-productive.

The cohort consisted of 670 or so healthy bone marrow donors. Cohort members were all nominally healthy when sampled, although unrecorded immune exposures were likely present. The donor tested CMV seronegative and was one of the 352 seronegative cohort members. Each donor provided a peripheral blood sample, and peripheral blood mononuclear cells were used for TCR beta sequencing. Genomic DNA extraction from the blood cell samples was performed with the Qiagen DNeasy Blood Extraction Kit. Libraries were built with the immunoSEQ multiplex PCR assay. For the multiplex PCR, a mixture combining 60 forward primers for TCR Vbeta segments and 13 reverse primers for TCR Jbeta segments was used. A multiplex PCR assay on genomic DNA amplified the CDR3 region of rearranged TCR beta genes. Amplified TCR beta libraries were sequenced as 87-base-pair reads on the Illumina HiSeq System. Per the source publication's procedure: A later analysis counted about 76 million unique TCR beta chains across the 500 to 850 repertoires, and some 11 million of these chains were shared by at least two donors. A nearest-neighbor algorithm error-corrected the raw reads and collapsed the reads into unique sequences, merging closely related sequences to remove PCR and sequencing errors. To assign V, D and J gene segments, CDR3 sequences were aligned to IMGT reference sequences. For a sequence to be retained, at least a six-nucleotide match to both a V gene segment and a J gene segment was required. Rearrangements were classified as productive when the CDR3 lacked stop codons and remained in frame with V and J, and all other rearrangements were classified as non-productive. CDR3 was defined by IMGT convention, running from the second conserved V-encoded cysteine to the conserved J-encoded phenylalanine. Sequences without an unambiguous match to a single V gene segment were excluded from the earlier analysis of about 600 of the donors. An earlier analysis of 550 to 650 of the donors classified V segments as functional when productive rearrangements were above 56.7% and as segregating when the standard deviation between donors was above 5%. A statistical classification framework was developed to diagnose cytomegalovirus status using the catalog of TCR beta chain sequences. In a later analysis, TCR nucleotide sequences were compared against IMGT/GENE-DB human TR gene sequences so that V and J genes could be assigned. In a later analysis, CDR3 sequences and most-parsimonious VDJ recombination scenarios were assigned using the TCRdist pipeline. In a later analysis, each TCR beta chain was defined by its CDR3 amino acid sequence together with its V-gene family, and reads lacking a unique V-gene family were excluded. To address suspected cross-contamination and a sequencing artifact, a later analysis removed over 500 highly shared, low-generation-probability nucleotide sequences. A later analysis calculated a clonal expansion index for each public chain from normalized within-repertoire ranks of inferred template counts. Generation probabilities in a later analysis came from a VDJ recombination model fitted to out-of-frame rearrangements, and those results were checked against IGoR. In a later analysis, TCR-TCR, TCR-HLA and TCR-CMV co-occurrence was scored with hypergeometric tests, and a repertoire-size bias correction was applied to TCR pairs. A later analysis estimated false discovery rates by permuting HLA or CMV assignments 20 times. In a later analysis, co-occurring TCRs were grouped using DBSCAN, and TCRdist sequence similarity was added for clustering within HLA-allele-positive subsets. Repertoires with fewer than 30,000 or more than 120,000 public chains, plus five repertoires with anomalous nucleotide sharing, were excluded from co-occurrence clustering. What TCRdb holds here is the immuneACCESS table cut down to in-frame rearrangements. Part of the clones is not present; checked against another copy, under half of the missing clones reflect an unresolved V gene, and the others are unexplained. The D gene and trimming were derived from the DNA, and the V and J assignments and clone size from that table. This sample lists tens of thousands of clones; approximately 73% were detected once. The leading ten clones occupy 5.4% of the sample.

General study outcomes and caveats: Linkage disequilibrium might explain the correlated functional status among segregating V segments, but an unknown experimental factor could not be excluded. In the study, some 180 TCR beta chains were listed as associated with cytomegalovirus. Assigning TCR associations to individual alleles was difficult when HLA alleles, especially DR and DQ, strongly co-occurred. In a later genetic analysis, fewer N-insertions in productive TCRs were reported among donors in an Asian-associated ancestry cluster than the approximately 710-donor mean. Because counts were too low, some 17 rarely observed V segments, including chromosome 9 orphons, were left out of the earlier analysis of 587 of the donors. According to a later analysis, parvovirus B19, influenza, CMV and Epstein-Barr virus appeared linked to several top co-occurrence clusters. The cohort was sequenced for TCR beta chains only, and without alpha or paired-chain data the features that could be detected were limited. A few of the identified cytomegalovirus-associated TCR beta chains were confirmed in vitro to be specific for cytomegalovirus antigens. In a later genetic analysis, a missense DCLRE1C variant was associated with V-gene and J-gene trimming of TCR beta chains, and the association was replicated in an independent cohort. While some public TCRs were present in many individuals, most TCR sequences turned up only very rarely across donors. At a false discovery rate of 0.05, a later analysis linked 15,000 to 20,000 TCR beta sequences to specific HLA alleles. A later analysis found that TCR association rates varied across HLA loci, with DRB1 alleles showing the most associated TCRs and HLA-C alleles the fewest. HLA typing was unavailable for some donors at each locus, so association tests used only the typed subset. The sequencing pipeline was judged likely to have produced a cluster of highly shared sequence variants as a technical artifact. Broadly in line with IMGT annotations, most TCR beta V segments showed up in productive rearrangements about 87% or about 30% of the time in an earlier analysis of approximately 640 of the donors. The classifier was reported to diagnose cytomegalovirus status with high specificity and sensitivity in both the original and validation cohorts. A later analysis found that most CMV-associated TCR beta chains appeared HLA-restricted, with HLA associations seemingly driven largely by CMV exposure. According to the authors, the approach could potentially be generalized to other disease states and immunological phenotypes. The presence/absence analyses assumed that sequencing depth was roughly uniform across donors, and that assumption may not be true. A further reported finding was that TCR beta sequences accurately predicted the HLA-A and HLA-B alleles for most subjects in the first cohort. In a later analysis, HLA-associated TCR beta chains showed more clonal expansion and lower generation probabilities than non-associated chains that were equally common. The 87-base-pair reads could not distinguish some IMGT-functional V segments, including TRBV6-2 and TRBV6-3, so those segments were excluded. For the cohort, immune exposure information was limited to CMV serostatus.

Points on this clone: There is no known antigen for this receptor. No base-level quality is on record; no much larger clone is a single base apart.

V sheds 1 base and J sheds 3 bases, leaving 16 bases between their ends. Inclusive of the bounding cysteine and phenylalanine, the CDR3 is 16 residues long. Only the CDR3 DNA stays, 48 bases, in frame from base 1. CDR1 and CDR2 were assigned from the germline V gene (reference sequence) as SGHNT and YYREEE. This TCR derives from a man aged 50 or older in good health and CMV-seronegative. This sequence uses TRBV5-4 and TRBJ2-5; TRBD1 could be the D gene, as 6 bases match. The sequenced sample consisted of PBMCs. CDR3 reads: CASSLRGLRGKETQYF. The nucleotide sequence is given as TGTGCCAGCAGCTTGCGGGGTTTGAGGGGGAAAGAGACCCAGTACTTC. When the CDR3 is completed using the reference TRBV5-4 and TRBJ2-5 genes on either side, the full variable domain is ETGVTQSPTHLIKTRGQQVTLRCSSQSGHNTVSWYQQALGQGPQFIFQYYREEENGRGNFPPRFSGLQFPNYSSELNVNALELDDSALYLCASSLRGLRGKETQYFGPGTRLLVL.